This T cell receptor beta chain was recorded in a study of PD-1 blockade in classical Hodgkin lymphoma. Study-level findings and limits: By C4D1 there was a significant rise in CD4+ TCR diversity but not in CD8+ TCR diversity. Complete responders showed a baseline diversity that resembled the diversity of newly diagnosed patients.

Only in-frame clones appear in the TCRdb table, and some are missing; sequencing was by immunoSEQ multiplex PCR. The repertoire holds about 35,000 clones, with roughly three quarters as singletons. By its share, this clone is medium-sized. The antigen remains unidentified. Brentuximab vedotin exposure varied, and every patient relapsed after autologous stem cell transplantation. Complete response, partial response or progressive disease made up the best responses. Germline CDR1 is SQVTM and CDR2 is ANQGSEA. The V end was cut by 4 bases, the J end by 4 bases, with 10 bases between. CDR3 size: 12 residues.

This receptor was taken from a human donor with classical Hodgkin lymphoma. V and J are TRBV29-1 and TRBJ1-2; D gene ambiguous. The starting material was peripheral blood mononuclear cells (PBMCs), obtained before the second cycle of nivolumab. The CDR3 reads CSVGRGFYGYTF. CDR3 DNA sequence: TGCAGCGTTGGCAGAGGTTTCTATGGCTACACCTTC. The whole variable domain, remainder taken from reference TRBV29-1 and TRBJ1-2, is SAVISQKPSRDICQRGTSLTIQCQVDSQVTMMFWYRQQPGQSLTLIATANQGSEATYESGFVIDKFPISRPNLTFSTLTVSNMSPEDSSIYLCSVGRGFYGYTFGSGTRLTVV.